A selection of T cell receptor beta chains follows, all from one sample in a study of T cell repertoires in cytomegalovirus infection. One entry per CDR3 protein, called by TCRdb with MiXCR from the reads. The sample carries approximately 260,000 distinct CDR3 sequences, roughly 21% recorded once. Their recognized antigens are unknown. Sequenced here: cultured PBMCs, sampled from culture after CMV antigen stimulation. All receptors come from a human donor in good health (CMV status not recorded). Some clones in this sample may be carry-over from other donors' samples. CDR3s include the opening cysteine and the closing phenylalanine or tryptophan. D genes are given only for firm matches. The size of a clone is reported for some rows only, either as once, few or many, or as a class for expanded clones.

V,D,J,size,DNA,CDR3
TRBV6-1,-,TRBJ2-7,many,TGTGCCAGCAGGAAGGGACAGCAGCGGGGGAACGAGCAGTACTTC,CASRKGQQRGNEQYF
TRBV7-8,-,TRBJ2-1,few,TGTGCCAGCAGCACACAGGGGGGGTTGAGCAATGAGCAGTTCTTC,CASSTQGGLSNEQFF
TRBV7-9,-,TRBJ1-1,few,TGTGCCAGCAGCCCGGGACCGAATTATGAAGCTTTCTTT,CASSPGPNYEAFF
TRBV20-1,-,TRBJ2-3,-,TGCAGTGCTAGAGATTTAACAGGGAGGACAGATACGCAGTATTTT,CSARDLTGRTDTQYF
TRBV7-2,-,TRBJ1-1,few,TGTGCCAGCAGCTGGAAAGAGGTCGGGGGCACTGAAGCTTTCTTT,CASSWKEVGGTEAFF
TRBV6-5,TRBD1,TRBJ2-2,few,TGTGCCAGCAGTTACTCCCGGGACAGCGCGAACACCGGGGAGCTGTTTTTT,CASSYSRDSANTGELFF
TRBV7-3,TRBD1,TRBJ2-1,many,TGTGCCAGCAGCTTAGACAGGGATACCTACAATGAGCAGTTCTTC,CASSLDRDTYNEQFF
TRBV28,TRBD1,TRBJ2-5,few,TGTGCCAGCTGGATCGGGACAGACCAAGAGACCCAGTACTTC,CASWIGTDQETQYF
TRBV28,TRBD2,TRBJ2-1,-,TGTGCCAGCAGTTCGCCTACTAGCGGGGACTACAATGAGCAGTTCTTC,CASSSPTSGDYNEQFF
TRBV7-2,-,TRBJ1-2,few,TGTGCCAGCAGCTCCCGTTCTACTGACTACACCTTC,CASSSRSTDYTF
TRBV29-1,-,TRBJ2-5,-,TGCAGCGTTGAAGTGGAAGCCGGCGGGACCCAGTACTTC,CSVEVEAGGTQYF
TRBV11-2,-,TRBJ1-1,-,TGTGCCAGCAGCCCTCAGTGGGGAGGGGGCACTGAAGCTTTCTTT,CASSPQWGGGTEAFF
TRBV6-2/TRBV6-3,-,TRBJ2-1,-,TGTGCCAGCAGTTACGGCAGTGGGCCCTCAAATGAGCAGTTCTTC,CASSYGSGPSNEQFF